Here is one TCR beta chain with its context. The data were obtained in a study of T cell changes during pregnancy in multiple sclerosis. V lost 0 bases and J lost 7, with 18 bases in between. The germline V gene encodes CDR1 GTSNPN and CDR2 SVGIG (reference sequence). The CDR3 contains 15 residues. TCRdb keeps only in-frame clones here, not all; method: immunoSEQ multiplex PCR. The sample gives tens of thousands of clones, under 95% of which show up once; around 4.9% is in the top ten. The sequence derives from a female donor in good health, enrolled as a control in a pregnancy study. The starting material was peripheral blood, obtained in the first trimester of pregnancy. J is TRBJ1-2 and V is TRBV30; D perhaps matches TRBD1 (5 bases). This chain's CDR3 is CAWSVPSGGVGGYTF. DNA of the CDR3: TGTGCCTGGAGTGTTCCCTCGGGGGGAGTCGGTGGCTACACCTTC.